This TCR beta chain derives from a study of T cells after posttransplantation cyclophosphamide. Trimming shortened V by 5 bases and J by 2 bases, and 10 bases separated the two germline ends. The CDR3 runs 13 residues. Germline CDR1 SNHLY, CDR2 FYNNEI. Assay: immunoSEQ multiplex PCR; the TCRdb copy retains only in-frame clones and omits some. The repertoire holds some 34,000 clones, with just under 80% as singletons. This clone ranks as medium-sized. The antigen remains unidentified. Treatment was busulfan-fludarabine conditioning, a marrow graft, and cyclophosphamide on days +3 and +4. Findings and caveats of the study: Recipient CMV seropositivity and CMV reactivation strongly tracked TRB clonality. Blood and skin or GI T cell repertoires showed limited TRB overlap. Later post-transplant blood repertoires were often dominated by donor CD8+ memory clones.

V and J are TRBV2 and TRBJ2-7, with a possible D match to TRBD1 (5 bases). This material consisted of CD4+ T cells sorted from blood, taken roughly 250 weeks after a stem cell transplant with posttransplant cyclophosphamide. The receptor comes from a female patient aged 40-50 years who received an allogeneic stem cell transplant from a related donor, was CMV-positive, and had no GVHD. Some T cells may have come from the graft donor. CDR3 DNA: TGTGCCAGCAGTTCAGGGTTCACCTACGAGCAGTACTTC. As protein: CASSSGFTYEQYF. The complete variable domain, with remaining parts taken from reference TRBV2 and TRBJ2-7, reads EPEVTQTPSHQVTQMGQEVILRCVPISNHLYFYWYRQILGQKVEFLVSFYNNEISEKSEIFDDQFSVERPDGSNFTLKIRSTKLEDSAMYFCASSSGFTYEQYFGPGTRLTVT.